Many counts were recorded for the clone carrying this T cell receptor beta chain. The antigen is not known. The source material, RNA transcripts, was used to amplify TCR beta CDR3 regions. Carried out on the TCR CDR3, a first-round RT-PCR used the HTBI primer set. TCRdb itself ran the multiplex PCR reads through MiXCR, one entry per CDR3 protein. The data show about 290,000 distinct CDR3 sequences, approximately 17% seen once. This sample was taken from a study of T cells in Graves' hyperthyroidism and ophthalmopathy. The CDR3 runs 16 residues. The ends were cut back, 0 bases at V and 9 bases at J, with 18 bases in the middle. Germline CDR1 is LGHNA and CDR2 is YNFKEQ. Study-wide points: Blood also contained most expanded thyroid clonotypes above 0.001.

The J gene is TRBJ1-5, the V gene TRBV4-2; perhaps TRBD1 as D (5 bases). The TCR was taken from a woman in her fifties or sixties with Graves' ophthalmopathy. The sample was blood. CDR3 in DNA: TGTGCCAGCAGCCAAGAGTTTGGGGGAAGCGCGAGGCCCCAGCATTTT. Translation: CASSQEFGGSARPQHF.